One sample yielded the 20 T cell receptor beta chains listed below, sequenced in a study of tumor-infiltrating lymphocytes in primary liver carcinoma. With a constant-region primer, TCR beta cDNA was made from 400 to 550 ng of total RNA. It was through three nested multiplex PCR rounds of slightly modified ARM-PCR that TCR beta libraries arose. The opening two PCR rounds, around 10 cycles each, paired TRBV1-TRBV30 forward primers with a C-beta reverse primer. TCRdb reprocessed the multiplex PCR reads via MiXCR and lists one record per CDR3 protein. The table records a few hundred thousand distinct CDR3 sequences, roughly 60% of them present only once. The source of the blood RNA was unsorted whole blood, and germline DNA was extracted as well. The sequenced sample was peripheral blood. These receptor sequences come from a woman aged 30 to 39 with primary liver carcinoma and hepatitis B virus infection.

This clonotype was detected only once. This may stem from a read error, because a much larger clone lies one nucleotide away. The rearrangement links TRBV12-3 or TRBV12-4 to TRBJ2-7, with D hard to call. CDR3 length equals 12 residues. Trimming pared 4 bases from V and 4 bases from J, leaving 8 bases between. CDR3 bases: TGTGCCAGCAGTTATGGAGAGTACGAGCAGTACTTC. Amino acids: CASSYGEYEQYF.

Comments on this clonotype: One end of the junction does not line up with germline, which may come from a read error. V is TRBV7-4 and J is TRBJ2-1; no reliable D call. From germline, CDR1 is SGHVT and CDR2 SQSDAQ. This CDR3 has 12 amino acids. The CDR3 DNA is TGTGTCAGCATCCCGGGTTCCAATGAGCAGTTCTTC. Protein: CVSIPGSNEQFF.

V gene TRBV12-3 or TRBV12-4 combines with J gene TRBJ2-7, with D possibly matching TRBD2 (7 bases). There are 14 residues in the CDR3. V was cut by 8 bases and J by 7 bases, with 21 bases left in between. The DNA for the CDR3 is TGTGCCAGCTCCTCCCGGGGGCCAGCGGGAGAGCAGTACTTC. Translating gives CASSSRGPAGEQYF.

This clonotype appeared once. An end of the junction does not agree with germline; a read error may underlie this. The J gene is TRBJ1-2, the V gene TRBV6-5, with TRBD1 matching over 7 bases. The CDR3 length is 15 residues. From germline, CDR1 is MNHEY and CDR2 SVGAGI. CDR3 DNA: TGTGCCAGCAGCTGGGGCCGGGACGACAAAGGGGGCTACATCTTC. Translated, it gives CASSWGRDDKGGYIF.

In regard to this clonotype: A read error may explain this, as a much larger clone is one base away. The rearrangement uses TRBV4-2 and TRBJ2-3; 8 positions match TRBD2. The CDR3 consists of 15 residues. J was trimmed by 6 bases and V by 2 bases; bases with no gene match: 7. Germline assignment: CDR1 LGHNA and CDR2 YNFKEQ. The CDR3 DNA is TGTGCCAGCAGCCAATGGACTAGCAGAGCCGATACGCAGTATTTT. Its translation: CASSQWTSRADTQYF.

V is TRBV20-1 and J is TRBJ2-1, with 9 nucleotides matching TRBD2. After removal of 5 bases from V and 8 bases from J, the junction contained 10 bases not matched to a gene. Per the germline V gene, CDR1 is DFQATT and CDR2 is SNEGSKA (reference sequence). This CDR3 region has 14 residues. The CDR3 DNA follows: TGCAGTGCTTGGCCCGGGACTAGCATCTATGAGCAGTTCTTC. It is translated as CSAWPGTSIYEQFF.

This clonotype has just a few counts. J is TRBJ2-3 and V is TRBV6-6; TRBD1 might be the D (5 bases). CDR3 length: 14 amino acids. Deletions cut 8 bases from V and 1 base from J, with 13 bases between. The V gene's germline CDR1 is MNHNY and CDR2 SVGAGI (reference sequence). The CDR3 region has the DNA TGTGCCAGCTCATGGGGCAGCCGCACAGATACGCAGTATTTT. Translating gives CASSWGSRTDTQYF.

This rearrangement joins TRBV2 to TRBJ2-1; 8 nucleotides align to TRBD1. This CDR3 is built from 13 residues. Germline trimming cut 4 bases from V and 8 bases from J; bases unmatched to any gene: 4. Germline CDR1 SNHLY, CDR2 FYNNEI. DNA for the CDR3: TGTGCCAGCAGTGGACAGGGGCGCTATGAGCAGTTCTTC. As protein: CASSGQGRYEQFF.

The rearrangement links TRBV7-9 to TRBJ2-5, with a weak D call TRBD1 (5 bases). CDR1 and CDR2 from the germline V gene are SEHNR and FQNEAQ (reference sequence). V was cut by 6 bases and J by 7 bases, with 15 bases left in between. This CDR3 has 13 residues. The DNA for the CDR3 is TGTGCCAGCAGGGCTGACAGCCTCGGGACCCAGTACTTC. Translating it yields CASRADSLGTQYF.

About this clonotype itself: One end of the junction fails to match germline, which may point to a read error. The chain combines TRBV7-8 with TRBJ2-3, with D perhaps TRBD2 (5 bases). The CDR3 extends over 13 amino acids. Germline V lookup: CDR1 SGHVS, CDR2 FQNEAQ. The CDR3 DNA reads TGTGCTAGCAGCTCACTAGTATCAGATATGCAGTATTTT. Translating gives CASSSLVSDMQYF.

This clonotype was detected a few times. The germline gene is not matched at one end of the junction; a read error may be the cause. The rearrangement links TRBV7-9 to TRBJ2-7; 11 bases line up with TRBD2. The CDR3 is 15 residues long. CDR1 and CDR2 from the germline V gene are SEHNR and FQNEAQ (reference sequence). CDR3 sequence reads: CASSLATSGSSGQYF. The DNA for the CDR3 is TGTGCCAGCAGTTTAGCTACTAGCGGGAGTTCCGGGCAGTACTTC. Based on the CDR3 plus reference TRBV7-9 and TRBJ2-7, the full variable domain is DTGVSQNPRHKITKRGQNVTFRCDPISEHNRLYWYRQTLGQGPEFLTYFQNEAQLEKSRLLSDRFSAERPKGSFSTLEIQRTEQGDSAMYLCASSLATSGSSGQYFGPGTRLTVT.

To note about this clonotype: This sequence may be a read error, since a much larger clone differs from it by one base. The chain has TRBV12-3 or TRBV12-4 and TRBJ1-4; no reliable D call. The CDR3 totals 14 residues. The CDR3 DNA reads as TGTGCCAGCAGTGACGGAGCAACTAATGGAAAACTGTTTTTT. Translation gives CASSDGATNGKLFF.

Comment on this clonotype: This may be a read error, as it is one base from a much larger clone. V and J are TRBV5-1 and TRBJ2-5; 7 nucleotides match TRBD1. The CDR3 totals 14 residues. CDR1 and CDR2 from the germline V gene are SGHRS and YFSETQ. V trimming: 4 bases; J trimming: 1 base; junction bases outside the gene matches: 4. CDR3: CASSLRDSQETQYF. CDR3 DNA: TGCGCCAGCAGCCTCCGGGACAGCCAAGAGACCCAGTACTTC.

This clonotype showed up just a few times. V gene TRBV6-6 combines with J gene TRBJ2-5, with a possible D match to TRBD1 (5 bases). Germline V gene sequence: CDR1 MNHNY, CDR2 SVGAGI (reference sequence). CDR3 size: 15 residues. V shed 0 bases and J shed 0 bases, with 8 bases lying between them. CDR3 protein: CASSYSDTDQETQYF. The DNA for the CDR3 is TGTGCCAGCAGTTACTCGGACACCGACCAAGAGACCCAGTACTTC.

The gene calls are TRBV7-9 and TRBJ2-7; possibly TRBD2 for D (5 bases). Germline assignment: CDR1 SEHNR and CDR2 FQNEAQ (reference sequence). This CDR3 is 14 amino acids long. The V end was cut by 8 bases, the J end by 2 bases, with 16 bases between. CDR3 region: CASRPSTGTYEQYF. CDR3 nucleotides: TGTGCCAGCCGCCCCTCGACGGGAACCTACGAGCAGTACTTC. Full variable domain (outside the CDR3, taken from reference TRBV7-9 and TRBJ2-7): DTGVSQNPRHKITKRGQNVTFRCDPISEHNRLYWYRQTLGQGPEFLTYFQNEAQLEKSRLLSDRFSAERPKGSFSTLEIQRTEQGDSAMYLCASRPSTGTYEQYFGPGTRLTVT.

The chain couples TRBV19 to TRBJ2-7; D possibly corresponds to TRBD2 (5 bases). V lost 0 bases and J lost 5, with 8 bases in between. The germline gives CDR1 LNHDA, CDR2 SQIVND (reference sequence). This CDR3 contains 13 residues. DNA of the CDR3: TGTGCCAGTAGTATAGATTCCGGGAACGAGCAGTACTTC. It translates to CASSIDSGNEQYF.

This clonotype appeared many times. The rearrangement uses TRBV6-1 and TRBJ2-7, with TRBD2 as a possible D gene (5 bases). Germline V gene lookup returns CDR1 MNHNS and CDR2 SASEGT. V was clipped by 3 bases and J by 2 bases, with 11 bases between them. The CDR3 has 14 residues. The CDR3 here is CASSEAGPAYEQYF. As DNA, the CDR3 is TGTGCCAGCAGTGAGGCGGGCCCAGCCTACGAGCAGTACTTC.

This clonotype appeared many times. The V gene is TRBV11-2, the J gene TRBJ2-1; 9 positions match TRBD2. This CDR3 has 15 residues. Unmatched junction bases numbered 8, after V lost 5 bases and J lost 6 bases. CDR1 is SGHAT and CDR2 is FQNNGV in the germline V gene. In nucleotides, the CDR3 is TGTGCCAGCAGCCCTATTAGCGGGAGCCGCAATGAGCAGTTCTTC. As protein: CASSPISGSRNEQFF.

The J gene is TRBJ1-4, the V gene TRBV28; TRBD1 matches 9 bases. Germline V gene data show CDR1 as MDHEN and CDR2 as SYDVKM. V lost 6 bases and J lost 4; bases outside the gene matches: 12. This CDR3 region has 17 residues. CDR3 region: CASSRPRTGVFNEKLFF. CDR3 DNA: TGTGCCAGCAGCCGTCCTAGGACAGGGGTCTTTAATGAAAAACTGTTTTTT.

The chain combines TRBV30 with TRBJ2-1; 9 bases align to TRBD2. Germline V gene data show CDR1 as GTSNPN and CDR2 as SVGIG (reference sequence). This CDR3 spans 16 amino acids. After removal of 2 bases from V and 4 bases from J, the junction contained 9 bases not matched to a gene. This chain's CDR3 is CAWSSPGLAFYNEQFF. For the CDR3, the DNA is TGTGCCTGGAGTTCACCGGGACTAGCCTTTTACAATGAGCAGTTCTTC.